This entry concerns a single T cell receptor beta chain. Its target antigen remains unknown. No per-base quality is available; no much larger clone lies one base away. V lost 9 bases and J lost 0 bases; the stretch between them is 8 bases long. The CDR3 contains 12 residues, cysteine and phenylalanine counted. Kept here is only the CDR3 DNA, which spans 36 bases and is read in frame from base 1. According to the germline V gene, CDR1 reads MDHEN and CDR2 reads SYDVKM. The data originate from a study of T-cell memory formation after mild COVID-19 (dated by TCRdb to 2020 to 2023). For the wider study: Most TCR sequence clusters were specific to one of the two donors. T-cell clones expanding and contracting after mild COVID-19 in a couple of donors were tracked by longitudinal TCRalpha and TCRbeta repertoire sequencing. Two young, previously healthy adult volunteers made up the cohort, one male and one female.

Sequencing relied on an Illumina NovaSeq 6000. cDNA libraries for TCRalpha and TCRbeta were prepared by 5'RACE using constant-segment primers, with sample barcodes and unique molecular identifiers added. Trizol reagent was used to extract RNA from every sample. Amplification of the libraries took two PCR steps, and the second step added a second sample barcode plus Illumina TruSeq adapters. Sequencing of libraries was performed on an Illumina NovaSeq with 2 x 150 bp paired-end reads. Under the source paper's analysis protocol: With migec v1.2.7, reads were demultiplexed and then collapsed into UMI-guided consensus sequences. Using mixcr v2.1.11, UMI consensuses were aligned to TRA and TRB V and J templates and then assembled into clonotypes. A clonotype was counted as expanded or contracted only when both edgeR and NoisET called the clonotype significant, with the noise models trained on biological replicates. For edgeR calls, the cutoffs were a false discovery rate-adjusted p below 0.01 and a log2 fold-change threshold of 1. PCA with hierarchical clustering of max-normalized trajectories of the 1000 most abundant clonotypes was used as exploratory dynamics analysis. Each responding clone was given a CD4 or CD8 phenotype based on the CD4+ and CD8+ repertoires, which had been sequenced separately. Starting from the raw public reads, TCRdb applied fastp trimming at Q25, assembled clones with MiXCR and retained in-frame beta chains. Records with the same CDR3 protein are collapsed into one entry carrying the most frequent genes and DNA. These V and J calls originate from TCRdb's pipeline instead of the authors' own analysis. The sample includes 350,000 to 500,000 distinct CDR3 sequences, with roughly 17% observed a single time. Roughly 21% of the sample belongs to the ten largest clones.

Broader findings and caveats from the paper: Some responding clones were detected in pre-infection memory, which suggested that pre-existing cross-reactive memory T cells had joined the SARS-CoV-2 response. From day 15 to 85, contracting clones showed balanced CD4/CD8 phenotypes, whereas a second wave of clones that expanded from day 15 to 37 leaned towards CD4+. Contracting CD4+ clones were found mainly in CM and EM memory subsets, while CD8+ clones were enriched in EMRA. The second-wave clones that peaked on day 37 were not confirmed to be SARS-CoV-2 specific. The study covered only a couple of mild cases, and larger cohorts including severe cases with pre-infection samples were considered necessary.

Ficoll-Paque density gradient centrifugation was used to isolate PBMCs. Specimen: PBMCs or a T cell subset sorted from them (not recorded which). Here the chain combines TRBV28 and TRBJ1-2, with no confidently assigned D gene. This TCR came from a man younger than 35 who had mild COVID-19 (a few samples of this study predate the infection). The sample titles of this study are shuffled in the database, so cell type and time point are left out; the donor was told from shared clones. In nucleotides, the sequence is TGTGCCAGTCGACCTCCTAACTATGGCTACACCTTC. This translates into CASRPPNYGYTF.